The present T cell receptor beta chain was sequenced within a study of shared clonotypes between healthy human individuals (dated by TCRdb to 2019 to 2021). For the wider study: The cohort included a few men and a couple of women between 18 and 49 years of age. Per donor, three plates each were used for CD4 naive and CD4 memory, two for CD8 naive, and one for CD8 memory. The study deeply sequenced blood TCR repertoires of several healthy adults to estimate repertoire size and the extent of clonotype sharing between individuals. Libraries were prepared and TCR repertoires were sequenced by different laboratories using diverse techniques, in order to increase sequencing depth and limit assay-specific biases. Each donor's leukapheresis produced roughly between roughly 0.9 and 8.9 billion PBMCs.

As to this clone: Its antigen has not been determined. One base away there is no much larger clone; base qualities are not given.

What the research found in general, with its limitations: Incomplete sequencing was indicated by rarefaction of sorted-subset datasets, despite the large sequencing depth. Pairwise subsampling led to the expectation that sequencing depth would affect the degree of clonotype sharing among donors. Compared with non-shared clonotypes, the clonotypes found in all four sorted-subset donors had higher generation probabilities. The genetic and exposure-history diversity represented was limited by the small number of donors. Across several donors, about 5% of naive CD4, 3% to 4% of naive CD8, 2.3% of memory CD4, and roughly 0.4% of memory CD8 clonotypes were shared. Sampling was restricted to blood, and TCR repertoires in tissues likely differ from the TCR repertoires found in blood. Naive subsets generally had larger estimated clonotype richness than memory subsets.

V trim: 4 bases; J trim: 2 bases; unmatched bases: 11. The CDR3 contains 17 residues, cysteine and phenylalanine counted. CDR3 DNA only is kept here, 51 bases in frame from base 1. In the germline V gene, CDR1 corresponds to SGHRS and CDR2 to YFSETQ. TCR CDR3 regions were amplified from genomic DNA by multiplex PCR using the deep immunoSEQ assay. Extracted genomic DNA from each cell subset was distributed evenly across all wells of several immunoSEQ 96-well plates, and each plate was treated as a replicate. For sorted subsets, about 220 ng of genomic DNA, equivalent to some 33,000 T cell genomes, went into each replicate PCR. The purified libraries were quantified using a Qubit 3.0 fluorometer, sized with a Bioanalyzer 2100, and then quantified again using the KAPA Library Quantification kit. Every immunoSEQ 96-well plate was sequenced on a separate single-read 150-cycle Illumina NextSeq 550 flow cell. The study's processing was this. Because the immunoSEQ output included only junctional sequences and no quality scores, the filtering could not be the same as the filtering used for full-length reads. Sequences were annotated with PyIR, a Python wrapper for IgBLAST v1.9, using IMGT germline references to assign V/J genes and CDR3. Reads were removed for weak V/J assignments (E-value above 1e-6), missing CDR3, stop codons, out-of-frame junctions, or ambiguous translated residues. A V3J clonotype was defined by an identical inferred V gene, J gene, and CDR3 amino acid sequence. Percentage overlap between repertoires was calculated by dividing the number of shared unique clonotypes by the size of the smaller repertoire. Three approaches were used to assess repertoire richness: RTK rarefaction, the Chao1 estimator, and Recon v2.1 estimates of unobserved clonotypes. Generation probabilities were computed with OLGA for all TCRbeta clonotypes obtained by the gDNA method from four donors. Drawn from immuneACCESS, this table holds only the in-frame rearrangements with V and J called that TCRdb kept. Clones are partly lost; checked studies trace under half to an unresolved V gene and leave the rest unexplained. The D gene and trimming were derived from the DNA, and the V and J assignments and clone size from that table. The sample contains roughly 2.2 million clones, 85% to 95% of them found a single time. Approximately 0.4% of the sample goes to the ten largest clones.

Healthy HIV-negative adults with no recently reported acute infections or vaccinations were included as donors. Only Caucasian adults living in Nashville, Tennessee, USA were represented among the donors. CD4+ T cells were enriched by magnetic negative selection; naive cells were then positively selected on CD45RA, and the negative fraction formed the memory subset. Blood was obtained by leukapheresis, after which PBMCs were separated by Ficoll-Histopaque density gradient centrifugation and cryopreserved in liquid nitrogen vapor phase. Analytical flow cytometry was used to check the purity and quantity of every magnetically sorted T cell population. Each sorted fraction had its genomic DNA isolated and then quantified by UV absorbance on a Nanodrop 2000c.

Sequenced: naive CD4+ T cells from PBMCs. The sample's cell subset or site label is to be understood as: CD45RA+ positively selected. The receptor's source is a young man in good health. Some clones in this sample may be carry-over from other donors' samples. Recombination linked TRBV5-1 to TRBJ2-1; 8 central nucleotides agree with TRBD2. The CDR3 protein: CASSKNPGLGTYNEQFF. The DNA is TGCGCCAGCAGCAAAAATCCGGGACTAGGAACCTACAATGAGCAGTTCTTC. Joined to the reference TRBV5-1 and TRBJ2-1 proteins, this CDR3 gives the full variable domain: KAGVTQTPRYLIKTRGQQVTLSCSPISGHRSVSWYQQTPGQGLQFLFEYFSETQRNKGNFPGRFSGRQFSNSRSEMNVSTLELGDSALYLCASSKNPGLGTYNEQFFGPGTRLTVL.